Listed here is a single T cell receptor (beta chain). These data belong to a study of shared clonotypes between healthy human individuals. Germline CDR1 reads MDHEN; CDR2 reads SYDVKM. The CDR3 length is 16 residues. V lost 7 bases and J lost 1, with 17 bases in between. Clones were sequenced by immunoSEQ multiplex PCR, and TCRdb holds only the in-frame ones, with some missing. The sample includes fewer than 2.5 million clones, approximately 93% of them seen just once. A CD45RA-negative memory subset and a CD45RA+ naive subset were separated from the CD4+ cells. This receptor was identified in a man aged 18-30 years in good health. Some clones in this sample may be carry-over from other donors' samples. The specimen was naive CD4+ T cells from PBMCs. Subset denoted: CD45RA+ positively selected. This sequence joins TRBV28 and TRBJ2-1, with TRBD2 as a possible D gene (6 bases). In DNA form, the CDR3 reads TGTGCCAGCACAATTGGAGGGCCGGGGTCCTACAATGAGCAGTTCTTC. It is translated as CASTIGGPGSYNEQFF.